The 5 T cell receptor beta chains reported below all come from one sample, sequenced in a study of T-cell reconstitution after alpha-beta-depleted transplantation in children. Unique molecular identifiers were built into the TCRbeta library. TCRdb re-called the PCR reads with MiXCR, one entry per CDR3 protein. The repertoire holds 900,000 or so distinct CDR3 sequences, with roughly 15% as singletons. The input for sequencing was PBMCs, mostly from graft donor cells, taken 360 days after TCRalphabeta/CD19-depleted stem cell transplant. These receptors came from a male patient younger than 18 who had a stem cell transplant for acute lymphoblastic leukemia, so the T cells may come from the graft donor.

The chain uses TRBV10-3 and TRBJ2-3; no firm D call. The length of the CDR3 is 11 residues. The V end lost 0 bases, the J end lost 8 bases, and 3 bases lay between the germline ends. The germline V gene encodes CDR1 ENHRY and CDR2 SYGVKD. The DNA of the CDR3 is TGTGCCATCAGTGAGTCGAGTACGCAGTATTTT. Encoded protein: CAISESSTQYF.

This CDR3 is CSARRAANYGYTF. The CDR3 nucleotides read TGCAGTGCTAGAAGGGCAGCTAACTATGGCTACACCTTC. The V and J genes are TRBV20-1 and TRBJ1-2; no clear D gene. Germline V gives CDR1 DFQATT, CDR2 SNEGSKA (reference sequence). Trimming took 2 bases from V and 0 from J, leaving 7 bases between them. This CDR3 contains 13 residues.

This clonotype has only a few counts. This chain joins TRBV20-1 and TRBJ1-1, with D uncertain. Germline CDR1 is DFQATT and CDR2 is SNEGSKA (reference sequence). V lost 3 bases, J lost 1 base, and 6 bases lay in between. The CDR3 length is 12 residues. Here the CDR3 reads CSASIGNTEAFF. The CDR3 DNA reads TGCAGTGCTAGCATTGGGAACACTGAAGCTTTCTTT.

This clonotype was detected only a few times. V and J are TRBV4-1 and TRBJ1-6; a weak D match, TRBD1 (5 bases). Per the germline V gene, CDR1 is MGHRA and CDR2 is YSYEKL. V gave up 1 base and J gave up 10 bases, with 8 bases separating them. CDR3 length: 13 residues. The CDR3 spells CASSQGWGSPLHF. As DNA, the CDR3 is TGCGCCAGCAGCCAAGGATGGGGCTCACCCCTCCACTTT.

The chain recombines TRBV29-1 with TRBJ1-1, with D maybe TRBD1 (5 bases). CDR3 length: 15 amino acids. The ends were cut back, 2 bases at V and 0 bases at J, with 13 bases in the middle. CDR1 and CDR2 from the germline V gene are SQVTM and ANQGSEA. In nucleotides, the CDR3 is TGCAGCGTTGAATGGGGGTCTAGAATGAACACTGAAGCTTTCTTT. It specifies CSVEWGSRMNTEAFF.